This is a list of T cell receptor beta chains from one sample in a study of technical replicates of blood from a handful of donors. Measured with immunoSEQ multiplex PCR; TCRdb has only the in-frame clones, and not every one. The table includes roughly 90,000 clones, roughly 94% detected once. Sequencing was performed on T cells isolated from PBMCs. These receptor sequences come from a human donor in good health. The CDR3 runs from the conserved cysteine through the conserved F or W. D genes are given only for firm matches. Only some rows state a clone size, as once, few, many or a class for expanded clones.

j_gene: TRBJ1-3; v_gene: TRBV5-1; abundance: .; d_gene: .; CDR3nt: TGCGCCAGCAGCTTGTCGGGGGGTTCATCTGGAAACACCATATATTTT; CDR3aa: CASSLSGGSSGNTIYF
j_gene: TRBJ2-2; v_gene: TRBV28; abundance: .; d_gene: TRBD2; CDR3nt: TGTGCCAGCACGAGCGGGAGAGCCGGGGAGCTGTTTTTT; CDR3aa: CASTSGRAGELFF
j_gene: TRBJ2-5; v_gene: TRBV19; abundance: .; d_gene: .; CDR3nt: TGTGCCAGTAGGGCTTCTCAAGAGACCCAGTACTTC; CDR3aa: CASRASQETQYF
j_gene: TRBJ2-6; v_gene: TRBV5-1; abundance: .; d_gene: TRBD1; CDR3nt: TGCGCCAGCAGGAAGGGACAGGGCTCCGGGGCCAACGTCCTGACTTTC; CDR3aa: CASRKGQGSGANVLTF
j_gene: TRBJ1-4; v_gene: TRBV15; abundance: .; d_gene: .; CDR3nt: TGTGCCACCAGCAGAGATAACAGGGTCAATGAAAAACTGTTTTTT; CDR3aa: CATSRDNRVNEKLFF
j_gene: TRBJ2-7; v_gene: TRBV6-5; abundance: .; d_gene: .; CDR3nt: TGTGCCAGCAGTTACCGAGGGGGGGGCTACGAGCAGTACTTC; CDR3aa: CASSYRGGGYEQYF
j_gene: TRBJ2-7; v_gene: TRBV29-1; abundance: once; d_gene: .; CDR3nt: TGCAGCGTTACGTGGGGAGACTCCTACGAGCAGTACTTC; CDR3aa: CSVTWGDSYEQYF
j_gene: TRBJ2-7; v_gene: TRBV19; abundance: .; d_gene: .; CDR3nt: TGTGCCAGTAGTAGGAAGGCTACAGCAACCTACGAGCAGTACTTC; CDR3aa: CASSRKATATYEQYF
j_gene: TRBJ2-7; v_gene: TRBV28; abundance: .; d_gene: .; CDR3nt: TGTGCCAGCAGGAACGGGATCTTATACGAGCAGTACTTC; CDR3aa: CASRNGILYEQYF
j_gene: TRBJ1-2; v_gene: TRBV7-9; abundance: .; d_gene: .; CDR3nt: TGTGCCAGCAGTTTAGATTCTGTTTTTGGCTACACCTTC; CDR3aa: CASSLDSVFGYTF
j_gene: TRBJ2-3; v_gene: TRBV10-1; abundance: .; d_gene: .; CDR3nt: TGCGCCAGCAGTGACCCCATTGAGACAGATACGCAGTATTTT; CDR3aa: CASSDPIETDTQYF
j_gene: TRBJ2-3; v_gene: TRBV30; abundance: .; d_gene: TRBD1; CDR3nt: TGTGCCGGGGGACAGGGTAGGACAGATACGCAGTATTTT; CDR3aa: CAGGQGRTDTQYF
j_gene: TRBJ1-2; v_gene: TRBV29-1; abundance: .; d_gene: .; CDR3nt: TGCAGCGCCGTACAGGGTCCCAACTATGGCTACACCTTC; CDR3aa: CSAVQGPNYGYTF
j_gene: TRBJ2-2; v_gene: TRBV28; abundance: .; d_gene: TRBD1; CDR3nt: TGTGCCAGCAGAACCGGGACAGGGCTTGGGGGGAACACCGGGGAGCTGTTTTTT; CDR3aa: CASRTGTGLGGNTGELFF
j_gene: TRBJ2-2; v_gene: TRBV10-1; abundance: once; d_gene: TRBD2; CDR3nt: TGCGCCAGCAGTGAGCGGGGGGACACCGGGGAGCTGTTTTTT; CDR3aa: CASSERGDTGELFF
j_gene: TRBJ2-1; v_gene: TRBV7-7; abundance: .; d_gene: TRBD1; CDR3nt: TGTGCTAGCAGCTTAAATAGGGCAGGGGGACAGGCTGAGCAGTTCTTC; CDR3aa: CASSLNRAGGQAEQFF
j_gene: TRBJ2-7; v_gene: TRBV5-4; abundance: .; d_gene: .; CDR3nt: TGTGCCAGCAGCTTGGAAGCCAGCGCCTACGAGCAGTACTTC; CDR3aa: CASSLEASAYEQYF
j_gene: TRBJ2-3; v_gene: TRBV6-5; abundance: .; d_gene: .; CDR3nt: TGTGCCAGCAGTTACTCAGGCGGACTGATCACAGATACGCAGTATTTT; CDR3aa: CASSYSGGLITDTQYF
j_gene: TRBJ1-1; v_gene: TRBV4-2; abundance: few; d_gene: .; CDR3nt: TGTGCCAGCAGCCAGAAGACAGTGAACACTGAAGCTTTCTTT; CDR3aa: CASSQKTVNTEAFF
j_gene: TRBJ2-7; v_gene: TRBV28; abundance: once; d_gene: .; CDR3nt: TGTGCCACCTTCTGGAGGGAGCGCTCCGAGCAGTACTTC; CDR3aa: CATFWRERSEQYF
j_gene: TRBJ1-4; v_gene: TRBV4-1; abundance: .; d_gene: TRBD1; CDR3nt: TGCGCCAGCAGCCAAGATCGGCTCCGGGACAGGGATGAAAAACTGTTTTTT; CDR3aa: CASSQDRLRDRDEKLFF
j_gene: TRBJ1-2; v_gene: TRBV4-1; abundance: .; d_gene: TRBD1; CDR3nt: TGCGCCAGCAGGGAGTCCCATAGTGGACAGGGACATGGCTACACCTTC; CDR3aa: CASRESHSGQGHGYTF
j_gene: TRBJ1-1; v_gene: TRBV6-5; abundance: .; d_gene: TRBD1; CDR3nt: TGTGCCAGCAGGACGGACAGGGTGATAACTGAAGCTTTCTTT; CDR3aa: CASRTDRVITEAFF
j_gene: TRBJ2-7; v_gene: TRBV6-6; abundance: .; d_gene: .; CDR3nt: TGTGCCAGCAGTTACTCGACGGGGTTCTCCTACGAGCAGTACTTC; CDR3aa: CASSYSTGFSYEQYF
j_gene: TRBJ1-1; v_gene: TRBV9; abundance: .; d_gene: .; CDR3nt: TGTGCCAGCAGCGTACATCGCCAGGGCATGAACACTGAAGCTTTCTTT; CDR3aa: CASSVHRQGMNTEAFF
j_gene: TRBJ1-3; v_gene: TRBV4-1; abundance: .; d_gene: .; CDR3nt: TGCGCCAGCAGCCAAGCGGCGGGGGCGGGAAACACCATATATTTT; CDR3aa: CASSQAAGAGNTIYF
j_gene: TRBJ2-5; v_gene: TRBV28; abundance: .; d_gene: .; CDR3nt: TGTGCCAGCAGTTTCGTGAGGCCGGGGCAAGAGACCCAGTACTTC; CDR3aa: CASSFVRPGQETQYF
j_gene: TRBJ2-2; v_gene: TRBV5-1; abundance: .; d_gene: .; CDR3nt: TGCGCCAGCATGGCCAAAGGGGACACCGGGGAGCTGTTTTTT; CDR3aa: CASMAKGDTGELFF
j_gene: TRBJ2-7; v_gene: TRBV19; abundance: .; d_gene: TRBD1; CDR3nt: TGTGCCAGTAGTCGCCGCCACGACAGGGCGGCGTTCTACGAGCAGTACTTC; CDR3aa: CASSRRHDRAAFYEQYF
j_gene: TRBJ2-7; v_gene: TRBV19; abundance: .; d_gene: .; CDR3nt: TGTGCCAGTAGTATGAGGGCACAGAACTACGAGCAGTACTTC; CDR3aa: CASSMRAQNYEQYF
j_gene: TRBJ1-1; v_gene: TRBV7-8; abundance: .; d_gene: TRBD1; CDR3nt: TGTGCCAGCACCCCTTCAGTGACAGGGGACACTGAAGCTTTCTTT; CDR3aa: CASTPSVTGDTEAFF
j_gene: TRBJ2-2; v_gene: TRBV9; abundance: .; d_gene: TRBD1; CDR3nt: TGTGCCAGCAGCGTAAGGGGACAGGCGAACACCGGGGAGCTGTTTTTT; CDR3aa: CASSVRGQANTGELFF